This T cell receptor (beta chain) originates from a study of T-cell reconstitution after alpha-beta-depleted transplantation in children. The TCRbeta library incorporated unique molecular identifiers. One entry per CDR3 protein, called by TCRdb with MiXCR from the PCR reads. The sample lists fewer than 550,000 distinct CDR3 sequences, 10% to 12% occurring once. V lost 7 bases, J lost 0 bases, and 5 bases stayed unmatched. This CDR3 has 15 amino acids. The chain uses TRBV12-3 or TRBV12-4 and TRBJ2-2, with TRBD1 identical over 7 bases. This sample comprised PBMCs, mostly from graft donor cells, obtained 180 days after TCRalphabeta/CD19-depleted stem cell transplant. The sequence derives from a female patient under 10 years old who had a stem cell transplant for aplastic anemia, so the T cells may come from the graft donor. CDR3 coding DNA: TGTGCCAGCAAAGAGACAGGGACGAACACCGGGGAGCTGTTTTTT. It specifies CASKETGTNTGELFF.